This T cell receptor (beta chain) was profiled in a study of shared clonotypes between healthy human individuals. Study at large: Each donor contributed plates that comprised three CD4 naive, three CD4 memory, two CD8 naive and one CD8 memory.

CD8 cells classed as naive were CD45RO-negative and positively selected for CCR7, excluding terminally differentiated effector memory CD45RA+ cells. Study conclusions and caveats: Specimens sampled were limited to blood, with tissue repertoires likely differing.

As for this clone: Its antigen is not identified.

From germline, CDR1 is SGHRS and CDR2 YFSETQ. V was shortened by 5 bases and J by 7 bases, with 18 bases between the two germline ends. The CDR3 totals 15 residues. Researchers ran the assay at a deep level. Splitting of each subset's genomic DNA was done evenly across several immunoSEQ plates. Generated by immunoSEQ multiplex PCR, the TCRdb table keeps only in-frame clones and is missing some. In the table there are some 2,100,000 clones, about 92% of which are singletons. The chain recombines TRBV5-1 with TRBJ1-4; a possible D gene is TRBD1 (6 bases). The receptor was isolated from a man aged 18 to 35 in good health. Some clones in this sample may be carry-over from other donors' samples. Material: naive CD8+ T cells from PBMCs. The CDR3 here is CASRYSQGTGEKLFF. CDR3 coding DNA: TGCGCCAGCAGGTACTCGCAGGGGACGGGTGAAAAACTGTTTTTT.